What follows is one T cell receptor beta chain and its context. These data belong to a study of T cell repertoires in cytomegalovirus infection. Study information: Carrying CMV and the relevant HLA type showed in public TCR beta signatures.

TCRdb reanalysed the reads using MiXCR and keeps one entry per CDR3 protein. The table lists about 740,000 distinct CDR3 sequences, 35% to 45% of them singletons, with about 2.8% in the top ten. Germline V gene lookup returns CDR1 SQVTM and CDR2 ANQGSEA. The CDR3 extends over 14 amino acids. J gave up 3 bases and V 1 base, and 2 bases lay outside the gene matches. Sequences were obtained from PBMCs. The receptor was isolated from a human donor in good health (CMV status not recorded). Some clones in this sample may be carry-over from other donors' samples. The genes are TRBV29-1 and TRBJ2-7; 11 bases fit TRBD2. The CDR3: CSVEVAGGIYEQYF. DNA for the CDR3: TGCAGCGTTGAAGTAGCGGGAGGGATCTACGAGCAGTACTTC.